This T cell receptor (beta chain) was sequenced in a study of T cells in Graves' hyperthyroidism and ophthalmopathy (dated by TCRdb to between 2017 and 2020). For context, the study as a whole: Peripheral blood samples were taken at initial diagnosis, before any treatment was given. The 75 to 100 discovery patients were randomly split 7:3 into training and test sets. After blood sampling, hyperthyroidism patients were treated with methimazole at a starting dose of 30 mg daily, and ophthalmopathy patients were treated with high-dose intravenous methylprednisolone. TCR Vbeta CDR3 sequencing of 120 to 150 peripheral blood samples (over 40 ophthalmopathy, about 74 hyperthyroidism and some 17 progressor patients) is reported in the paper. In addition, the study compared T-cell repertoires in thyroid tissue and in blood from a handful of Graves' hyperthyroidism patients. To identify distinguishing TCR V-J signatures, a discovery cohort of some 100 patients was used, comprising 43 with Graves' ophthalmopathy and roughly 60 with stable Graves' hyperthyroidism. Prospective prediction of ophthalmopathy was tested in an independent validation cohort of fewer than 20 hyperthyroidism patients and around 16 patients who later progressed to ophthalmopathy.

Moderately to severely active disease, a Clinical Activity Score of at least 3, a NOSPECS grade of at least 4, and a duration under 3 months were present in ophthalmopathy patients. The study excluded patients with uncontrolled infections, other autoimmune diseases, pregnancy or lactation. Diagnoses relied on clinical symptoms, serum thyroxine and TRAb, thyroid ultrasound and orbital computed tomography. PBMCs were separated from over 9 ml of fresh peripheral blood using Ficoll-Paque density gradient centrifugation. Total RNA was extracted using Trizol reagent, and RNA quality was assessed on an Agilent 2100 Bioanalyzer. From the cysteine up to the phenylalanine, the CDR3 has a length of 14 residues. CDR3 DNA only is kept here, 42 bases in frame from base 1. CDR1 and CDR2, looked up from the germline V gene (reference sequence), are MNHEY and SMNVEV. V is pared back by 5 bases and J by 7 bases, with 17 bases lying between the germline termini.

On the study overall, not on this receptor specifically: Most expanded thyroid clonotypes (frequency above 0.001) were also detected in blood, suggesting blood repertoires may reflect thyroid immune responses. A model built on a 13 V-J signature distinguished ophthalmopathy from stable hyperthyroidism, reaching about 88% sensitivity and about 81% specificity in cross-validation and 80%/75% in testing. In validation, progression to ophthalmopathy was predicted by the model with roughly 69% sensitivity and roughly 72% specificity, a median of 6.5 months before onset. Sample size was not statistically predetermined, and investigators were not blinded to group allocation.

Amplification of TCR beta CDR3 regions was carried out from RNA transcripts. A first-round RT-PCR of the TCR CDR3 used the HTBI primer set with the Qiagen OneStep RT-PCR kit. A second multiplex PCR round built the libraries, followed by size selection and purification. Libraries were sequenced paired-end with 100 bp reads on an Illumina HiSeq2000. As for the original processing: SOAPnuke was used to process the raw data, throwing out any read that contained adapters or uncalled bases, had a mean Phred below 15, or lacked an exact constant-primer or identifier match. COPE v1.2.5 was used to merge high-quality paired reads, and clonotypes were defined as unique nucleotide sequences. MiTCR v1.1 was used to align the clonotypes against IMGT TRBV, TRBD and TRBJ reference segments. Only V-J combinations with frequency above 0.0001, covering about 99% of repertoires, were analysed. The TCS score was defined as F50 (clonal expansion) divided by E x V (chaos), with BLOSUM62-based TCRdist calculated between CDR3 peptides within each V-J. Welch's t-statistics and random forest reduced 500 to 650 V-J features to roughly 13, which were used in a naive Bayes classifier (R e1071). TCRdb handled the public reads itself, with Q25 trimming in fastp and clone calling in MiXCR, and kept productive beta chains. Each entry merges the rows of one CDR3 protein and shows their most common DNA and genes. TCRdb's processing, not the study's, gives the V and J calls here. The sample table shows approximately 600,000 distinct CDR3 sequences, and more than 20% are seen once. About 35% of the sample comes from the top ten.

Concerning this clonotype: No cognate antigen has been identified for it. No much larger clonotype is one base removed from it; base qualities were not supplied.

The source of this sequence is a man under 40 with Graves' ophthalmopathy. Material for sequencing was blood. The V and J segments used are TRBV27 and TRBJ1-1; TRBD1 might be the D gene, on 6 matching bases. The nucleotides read TGTGCCAGCAGTCCCCGAACAGGGCGTGGTGAAGCTTTCTTT. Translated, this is CASSPRTGRGEAFF.